This T cell receptor beta chain was sequenced in a study of blood T cell repertoires in COVID-19. Measured with immunoSEQ multiplex PCR; TCRdb has only the in-frame clones, and not every one. The profile covers approximately 360,000 clones, with 88% appearing a single time and over 0.9% taken by the ten largest. V was pared by 8 bases and J by 1 base, with 11 bases between. Germline lookup yields CDR1 LNHDA and CDR2 SQIVND (reference sequence). The CDR3 totals 13 residues. The sequence was collected from a woman younger than 45 with acute COVID-19. Sequenced input: PBMCs or T cells enriched from blood (not recorded which). The chain recombines TRBV19 with TRBJ1-1, with a tentative D call TRBD1 (5 bases). The CDR3 sequence is CASQLGQNTEAFF. The CDR3 DNA is TGTGCCAGTCAGCTGGGGCAGAACACTGAAGCTTTCTTT.